Sequencing of this TCR beta chain was carried out in a study of low-dose radiotherapy and immunotherapy resistance in tumors (dated 2022 in TCRdb). Context from the whole study: In Cohort 1, 0.5 Gy per fraction was delivered every 2 weeks, and a total PTV dose of 6.5 Gy was prescribed. Patients in Cohort 2 were given 1 Gy per fraction every two weeks, for a total of 13 Gy across 26 weeks. Nivolumab was administered intravenously as a 240 mg flat dose every two weeks, and ipilimumab was administered intravenously at 1 mg/kg every six weeks. Cyclophosphamide 200 mg/m2 was administered intravenously every two weeks, one day before each radiation and immunotherapy administration. Patients took aspirin 300 mg orally once daily for four cycles, starting on cycle 1 day 1. First-strand cDNA was synthesized using Superscript III and a set of TRAV- and TRBV-specific primers, so that both TCRalpha and TCRbeta chains were covered. The trial did not randomize participants into treatment groups. The translational analysis covered eight patients: three from the first dose cohort and the first five from the second dose cohort.

This clonotype was detected many times. Its antigen is still unknown. No quality values exist for individual bases; no much larger clone is one base distant. Sequencing was carried out with an Illumina HiSeq 2500. TCRs were amplified with Phusion for about 22 PCR cycles using a constant-region primer together with the adapter attached to the V primers. The MessageAmp II aRNA Amplification Kit was used to amplify the isolated mRNA, with in vitro transcription run for 15 to 20 hours at 37 degrees C. mRNA for TCR sequencing was isolated with the Dynabeads mRNA DIRECT Purification Kit. Indexed Illumina adapters were added in a second Phusion PCR of approximately 27 cycles, after which AMPure XP beads were used to purify the products. Processing in the source paper ran as follows. Custom Perl scripts were used to pool TCR sequences that encoded the same protein, to remove out-of-frame sequences, and to calculate the abundance of each clonotype. Any TCR sequence backed by just one read was left out of the analysis. Among the metrics used to describe the repertoires were Shannon entropy, Gini index, clonality, richness, and the frequency of TCRs shared between repertoires. TCRdb reworked the public reads: Q25 trimming with fastp, MiXCR clone assembly, productive beta chains retained. Records with the same CDR3 protein are collapsed into one entry carrying the most frequent genes and DNA. These V and J calls are TCRdb output, not the study's own analysis. Counted in this sample were some 52,000 distinct CDR3 sequences; roughly a third of them appeared once. The biggest ten clones account for around 8% of the sample.

From the cysteine through the phenylalanine, the CDR3 covers 15 amino acids. Here the CDR3 DNA is all that survives: 45 bases in frame from base 1. Per the germline V gene, MGHDK is the CDR1 and SYGVNS is the CDR2. The V end gives up 2 bases and the J end 7 bases, leaving 4 bases in the junction not matched to a gene. The time point label here, explained by the study, means: after trial treatment. This sample's treatment or condition label indicates: LDRT plus nivolumab, ipilimumab, low-dose cyclophosphamide and aspirin (RACIN trial). Donors were enrolled in RACIN, a single-arm phase I dose-escalation trial combining nivolumab, ipilimumab, aspirin, low-dose cyclophosphamide and low-dose radiotherapy. Patients were eligible if they had advanced solid tumors that were TIL-negative.

In this chain, TRBV25-1 is recombined with TRBJ2-1, with 11 bases aligning to TRBD1. The input for sequencing was PBMCs, taken after low-dose radiotherapy plus immunotherapy. This receptor was identified in a male donor with rectosigmoid adenocarcinoma. This receptor has the CDR3 CASSEGTGGRNEQFF. The sequenced DNA: TGTGCCAGCAGTGAAGGGACAGGGGGTCGGAATGAGCAGTTCTTC.